A single sample is the source of the 10 T cell receptor beta chains below, sequenced in a study of response to subunit inactivated influenza vaccine. MiXCR, applied by TCRdb to the RT-PCR reads, yields one record per CDR3 protein. The sample shows approximately 520,000 distinct CDR3 sequences, less than 30% of them seen only once. This specimen was CD4+ T cells sorted from PBMCs, taken around 5 days after vaccination. Every receptor here comes from a man aged 50 or older who received an inactivated influenza vaccine.

A few counts support this clonotype. The chain joins TRBV25-1 to TRBJ1-6, with D perhaps TRBD1 (6 bases). The germline V gene has CDR1 MGHDK and CDR2 SYGVNS. The CDR3 runs 17 residues. The V gene lost 7 bases and the J gene lost 0 bases, with 16 bases spanning the gap. CDR3 residues: CASTSTGTSSYNSPLHF. The CDR3 DNA reads as TGTGCCAGCACTTCAACAGGGACAAGCTCCTATAATTCACCCCTCCACTTT.

This clonotype was counted a few times. The chain joins TRBV20-1 to TRBJ2-3; tentatively, D is TRBD2 (5 bases). V shed 7 bases and J shed 7 bases, with 9 bases lying between them. The CDR3 is 10 residues long. In germline, CDR1 is DFQATT, CDR2 SNEGSKA (reference sequence). CDR3 bases: TGCAGTGGGCTAGCAAATACGCAGTATTTT. Protein product: CSGLANTQYF.

This clonotype occurred a few times. The gene calls are TRBV12-3 or TRBV12-4 and TRBJ2-3, with D unclear. This CDR3 has 14 amino acids. V was clipped by 7 bases and J by 1 base, with 12 bases between them. CDR3 sequence: CASTQRFGTDTQYF. CDR3 sequence (DNA): TGTGCCAGCACCCAAAGGTTCGGCACAGATACGCAGTATTTT.

V and J are TRBV11-3 and TRBJ2-4; a possible D gene is TRBD1 (6 bases). CDR1 SGHNT and CDR2 YENEEA come from the germline V gene. CDR3 size: 14 residues. Trimming removed 5 bases from V and 8 bases from J, with 16 bases in between. CDR3 sequence reads: CASSLGRGGDIQYF. As DNA, the CDR3 is TGTGCCAGCAGCCTCGGACGAGGGGGAGACATTCAGTACTTC. Based on the CDR3 plus reference TRBV11-3 and TRBJ2-4, the full variable domain is EAGVVQSPRYKIIEKKQPVAFWCNPISGHNTLYWYLQNLGQGPELLIRYENEEAVDDSQLPKDRFSAERLKGVDSTLKIQPAELGDSAVYLCASSLGRGGDIQYFGAGTRLSVL.

This clonotype has a handful of counts. V usage is TRBV12-3 or TRBV12-4 and J usage is TRBJ2-1, with TRBD2 identical over 7 bases. The CDR3 loop spans 16 amino acids. V dropped 6 bases and J dropped 4; count of bases not matched to a gene: 12. CDR3 bases: TGTGCCAGCAGCCCTAGGCTTGGGGGAGGGTACAATGAGCAGTTCTTC. The encoded protein is CASSPRLGGGYNEQFF.

The J gene is TRBJ2-1, the V gene TRBV11-3; unclear D gene. Germline V gene sequence: CDR1 SGHNT, CDR2 YENEEA. Trimming removed 0 bases at V and 4 bases at J, with 7 bases between. The CDR3 is 14 residues long. CDR3 amino acids: CASSLEGQYNEQFF. DNA for the CDR3: TGTGCCAGCAGCTTAGAGGGCCAGTACAATGAGCAGTTCTTC.

This clonotype has more than one count but fewer than ten. The rearrangement uses TRBV7-2 and TRBJ2-7, with 7 positions matching TRBD1. V lost 5 bases, J lost 9 bases, and 16 bases stayed unmatched. Germline values: CDR1 SGHTA, CDR2 FQGNSA. CDR3 size: 15 residues. The CDR3 loop is CASSPIQTGYTGQYF. CDR3 DNA: TGTGCCAGCAGCCCTATCCAGACAGGGTATACGGGGCAGTACTTC.

The rearrangement links TRBV7-2 to TRBJ2-5; the match to TRBD2 covers 10 bases. V was clipped by 2 bases and J by 1 base; unmatched bases: 4. This CDR3 has 16 amino acids. Germline loops: CDR1 SGHTA, CDR2 FQGNSA. The CDR3, as DNA: TGTGCCAGCAGCTTATGGGCTAGCGGGGGCCAAGAGACCCAGTACTTC. Protein sequence: CASSLWASGGQETQYF. The variable domain in full, with the rest retrieved from reference TRBV7-2 and TRBJ2-5, is GAGVSQSPSNKVTEKGKDVELRCDPISGHTALYWYRQSLGQGLEFLIYFQGNSAPDKSGLPSDRFSAERTGGSVSTLTIQRTQQEDSAVYLCASSLWASGGQETQYFGPGTRLLVL.

V gene TRBV7-3 combines with J gene TRBJ2-5; TRBD2 agrees at 9 bases. V dropped 5 bases and J dropped 5; count of bases not matched to a gene: 9. Germline CDR1 reads SGHTA; CDR2 reads FQGTGA. This CDR3 has 15 residues. CDR3 DNA: TGTGCCAGCAGCCCCTCGCGGGAGGGTCCTGAGACCCAGTACTTC. Protein: CASSPSREGPETQYF.

Only a few counts were recorded for this clonotype. The chain's CDR3 is CASSRQTGQGRNEQFF. DNA of the CDR3: TGTGCCAGCAGCCGTCAAACGGGACAGGGACGGAATGAGCAGTTCTTC. The V and J genes are TRBV7-2 and TRBJ2-1; TRBD1 aligns across 9 bases. The CDR3 is 16 amino acids. From germline, CDR1 is SGHTA and CDR2 FQGNSA. After removal of 5 bases from V and 7 bases from J, the junction contained 12 bases not matched to a gene.